A selection of T cell receptor beta chains follows, all from one sample in a study of OX40 agonist ivuxolimab in advanced cancers. The table came from immunoSEQ multiplex PCR; TCRdb's copy has only in-frame clones and leaves some out. This table has about 73,000 clones, around nine tenths appearing once. The specimen was CD4+ or CD8+ T cells sorted from blood, collected in a trial of the OX40 agonist ivuxolimab. Every receptor here comes from an adult with an advanced solid tumor such as melanoma, head and neck, liver or kidney cancer. The CDR3 runs from the conserved cysteine through the conserved F or W. Fields, in order: D gene, clone size, J gene, V gene, CDR3 protein, CDR3 DNA. D genes are given only for firm matches. Not all rows give a size; the values are once, few, many and, for expanded clones, a class.

d_gene: TRBD2; abundance: -; j_gene: TRBJ2-1; v_gene: TRBV11-2; CDR3aa: CASSPSAGGLYNEQFF; CDR3nt: TGTGCCAGCAGCCCTTCAGCGGGAGGGCTTTACAATGAGCAGTTCTTC
d_gene: -; abundance: -; j_gene: TRBJ1-3; v_gene: TRBV5-8; CDR3aa: CASSLGTRGGSSGNTIYF; CDR3nt: TGTGCCAGCAGCTTGGGAACGAGGGGCGGGAGCTCTGGAAACACCATATATTTT
d_gene: TRBD2; abundance: -; j_gene: TRBJ2-1; v_gene: TRBV27; CDR3aa: CASSYPGLALNEQFF; CDR3nt: TGTGCCAGCAGTTATCCGGGACTAGCGTTAAATGAGCAGTTCTTC
d_gene: TRBD1; abundance: -; j_gene: TRBJ1-3; v_gene: TRBV9; CDR3aa: CASSVRTGGISSGNTIYF; CDR3nt: TGTGCCAGCAGCGTGAGGACAGGGGGCATCTCTTCTGGAAACACCATATATTTT
d_gene: TRBD1; abundance: -; j_gene: TRBJ1-2; v_gene: TRBV27; CDR3aa: CASSFLSGQKNYGYTF; CDR3nt: TGTGCCAGCAGTTTTCTTTCGGGACAGAAGAACTATGGCTACACCTTC
d_gene: -; abundance: -; j_gene: TRBJ2-1; v_gene: TRBV6-1; CDR3aa: CASTETGWASDEQFF; CDR3nt: TGTGCCAGCACCGAGACAGGGTGGGCTAGCGATGAGCAGTTCTTC
d_gene: -; abundance: -; j_gene: TRBJ1-2; v_gene: TRBV4-2; CDR3aa: CASSQDRALGGRGYGYTF; CDR3nt: TGTGCCAGCAGCCAAGATAGGGCCCTTGGGGGGCGCGGCTATGGCTACACCTTC
d_gene: -; abundance: -; j_gene: TRBJ2-2; v_gene: TRBV6-4; CDR3aa: CASSETASGTGELFF; CDR3nt: TGTGCCAGCAGTGAGACGGCATCGGGGACCGGGGAGCTGTTTTTT
d_gene: -; abundance: few; j_gene: TRBJ2-7; v_gene: TRBV5-1; CDR3aa: CASSPDGGSYEQYF; CDR3nt: TGCGCCAGCAGCCCCGACGGGGGTTCCTACGAGCAGTACTTC
d_gene: -; abundance: once; j_gene: TRBJ2-1; v_gene: TRBV5-1; CDR3aa: CASSLMGEDYNEQFF; CDR3nt: TGCGCCAGCAGCTTGATGGGGGAGGACTACAATGAGCAGTTCTTC
d_gene: -; abundance: once; j_gene: TRBJ2-7; v_gene: TRBV13; CDR3aa: CASSTRTETYEQYF; CDR3nt: TGTGCCAGCAGCACACGGACAGAAACCTACGAGCAGTACTTC
d_gene: TRBD1; abundance: -; j_gene: TRBJ1-4; v_gene: TRBV6-5; CDR3aa: CASSSVTGKNEKLFF; CDR3nt: TGTGCCAGCAGTTCCGTGACAGGGAAAAATGAAAAACTGTTTTTT
d_gene: -; abundance: -; j_gene: TRBJ2-7; v_gene: TRBV29-1; CDR3aa: CSVRQGGTYEQYF; CDR3nt: TGCAGCGTCAGACAGGGAGGGACCTACGAGCAGTACTTC
d_gene: -; abundance: few; j_gene: TRBJ1-2; v_gene: TRBV2; CDR3aa: CASSAQENPNYGYTF; CDR3nt: TGTGCCAGCAGCGCACAGGAGAACCCTAACTATGGCTACACCTTC
d_gene: -; abundance: few; j_gene: TRBJ1-1; v_gene: TRBV7-9; CDR3aa: CASSPKGGVVMNTEAFF; CDR3nt: TGTGCCAGCAGCCCGAAGGGAGGGGTTGTGATGAACACTGAAGCTTTCTTT
d_gene: -; abundance: -; j_gene: TRBJ1-2; v_gene: TRBV7-8; CDR3aa: CASAASGGPHGYTF; CDR3nt: TGTGCCAGCGCCGCATCCGGGGGGCCCCATGGCTACACCTTC
d_gene: -; abundance: -; j_gene: TRBJ1-1; v_gene: TRBV19; CDR3aa: CASSKNTEAFF; CDR3nt: TGTGCCAGTAGTAAGAACACTGAAGCTTTCTTT
d_gene: TRBD1; abundance: -; j_gene: TRBJ1-2; v_gene: TRBV30; CDR3aa: CAWSVHGQGPGGYTF; CDR3nt: TGTGCCTGGAGCGTTCATGGACAGGGCCCAGGAGGCTACACCTTC
d_gene: TRBD2; abundance: once; j_gene: TRBJ2-7; v_gene: TRBV10-1; CDR3aa: CASSARLEGGKSQQYF; CDR3nt: TGCGCCAGCAGTGCAAGGTTGGAGGGAGGGAAGTCACAGCAGTACTTC
d_gene: -; abundance: -; j_gene: TRBJ2-5; v_gene: TRBV7-2; CDR3aa: CASSYSSQETQYF; CDR3nt: TGTGCCAGCAGCTATTCGTCTCAAGAGACCCAGTACTTC
d_gene: -; abundance: once; j_gene: TRBJ1-5; v_gene: TRBV7-2; CDR3aa: CASSLVGGVDQPQHF; CDR3nt: TGTGCCAGCAGCTTAGTAGGGGGTGTGGATCAGCCCCAGCATTTT
d_gene: -; abundance: -; j_gene: TRBJ1-4; v_gene: TRBV9; CDR3aa: CASSVTGTFEKLFF; CDR3nt: TGTGCCAGCAGCGTTACAGGGACTTTTGAAAAACTGTTTTTT
d_gene: -; abundance: -; j_gene: TRBJ2-1; v_gene: TRBV27; CDR3aa: CASSLWGGTANDEQFF; CDR3nt: TGTGCCAGCAGTTTATGGGGCGGGACGGCGAATGATGAGCAGTTCTTC
d_gene: TRBD2; abundance: -; j_gene: TRBJ2-1; v_gene: TRBV10-1; CDR3aa: CASSQRTSGRNEQFF; CDR3nt: TGCGCCAGCAGCCAAAGGACTAGCGGGAGAAATGAGCAGTTCTTC
d_gene: -; abundance: -; j_gene: TRBJ1-1; v_gene: TRBV28; CDR3aa: CASILGGGITEAFF; CDR3nt: TGTGCCAGCATCTTGGGGGGGGGAATTACTGAAGCTTTCTTT
d_gene: -; abundance: -; j_gene: TRBJ2-7; v_gene: TRBV28; CDR3aa: CASSLAGQGEGEQYF; CDR3nt: TGTGCCAGCAGTCTAGCGGGACAGGGTGAGGGCGAGCAGTACTTC
d_gene: -; abundance: -; j_gene: TRBJ2-1; v_gene: TRBV5-1; CDR3aa: CASSGSLYNEQFF; CDR3nt: TGCGCCAGCAGCGGGTCCCTCTACAATGAGCAGTTCTTC
d_gene: TRBD1; abundance: -; j_gene: TRBJ1-6; v_gene: TRBV5-1; CDR3aa: CASSLGQGGDYNSPLHF; CDR3nt: TGCGCCAGCAGCTTGGGACAGGGGGGTGACTATAATTCACCCCTCCACTTT
d_gene: TRBD2; abundance: -; j_gene: TRBJ2-3; v_gene: TRBV7-2; CDR3aa: CASSSLAGGADTQYF; CDR3nt: TGTGCCAGCAGCTCTCTAGCGGGAGGTGCCGATACGCAGTATTTT
d_gene: TRBD1; abundance: -; j_gene: TRBJ1-1; v_gene: TRBV5-4; CDR3aa: CASSPTGGKGNTEAFF; CDR3nt: TGTGCCAGCAGCCCGACAGGGGGAAAGGGGAACACTGAAGCTTTCTTT
d_gene: -; abundance: -; j_gene: TRBJ1-1; v_gene: TRBV6-1; CDR3aa: CASRPPGIMNTEAFF; CDR3nt: TGTGCCAGCCGCCCCCCGGGAATTATGAACACTGAAGCTTTCTTT
d_gene: -; abundance: -; j_gene: TRBJ1-6; v_gene: TRBV7-2; CDR3aa: CASSLRGTKDSPLHF; CDR3nt: TGTGCCAGCAGCTTAAGGGGGACTAAGGATTCACCCCTCCACTTT
d_gene: -; abundance: -; j_gene: TRBJ2-1; v_gene: TRBV7-8; CDR3aa: CASSHGVLGVHNEQFF; CDR3nt: TGTGCCAGCAGCCATGGGGTCTTAGGAGTCCACAATGAGCAGTTCTTC
d_gene: TRBD1; abundance: -; j_gene: TRBJ2-7; v_gene: TRBV18; CDR3aa: CASSTSRTGKPEQYF; CDR3nt: TGTGCCAGCTCAACCAGCCGGACAGGGAAACCCGAGCAGTACTTC
d_gene: -; abundance: -; j_gene: TRBJ1-1; v_gene: TRBV28; CDR3aa: CASSLSNTEAFF; CDR3nt: TGTGCCAGCAGTTTATCCAACACTGAAGCTTTCTTT
d_gene: -; abundance: -; j_gene: TRBJ2-5; v_gene: TRBV30; CDR3aa: CAWSVPQGLRETQYF; CDR3nt: TGTGCCTGGAGTGTACCCCAGGGGCTGCGGGAGACCCAGTACTTC
d_gene: -; abundance: -; j_gene: TRBJ2-3; v_gene: TRBV2; CDR3aa: CASSQVAGLGADTQYF; CDR3nt: TGTGCCAGCAGTCAGGTGGCTGGACTCGGGGCAGATACGCAGTATTTT
d_gene: TRBD2; abundance: -; j_gene: TRBJ2-7; v_gene: TRBV18; CDR3aa: CASSPSSGSDEQYF; CDR3nt: TGTGCCAGCTCACCATCAAGCGGGAGTGATGAGCAGTACTTC
d_gene: -; abundance: -; j_gene: TRBJ1-1; v_gene: TRBV27; CDR3aa: CASSLAGGSRAFF; CDR3nt: TGTGCCAGCAGTTTAGCGGGGGGCTCCAGGGCTTTCTTT
d_gene: TRBD1; abundance: -; j_gene: TRBJ1-2; v_gene: TRBV6-1; CDR3aa: CASSEADMSGIGQGASNYGYTF; CDR3nt: TGTGCCAGCAGTGAAGCGGATATGTCGGGTATTGGACAGGGGGCTTCTAACTATGGCTACACCTTC
d_gene: TRBD2; abundance: -; j_gene: TRBJ2-3; v_gene: TRBV19; CDR3aa: CASRDSGRTDTQYF; CDR3nt: TGTGCCAGTAGGGATAGCGGGCGCACAGATACGCAGTATTTT
d_gene: -; abundance: -; j_gene: TRBJ2-2; v_gene: TRBV28; CDR3aa: CASSLGHGELFF; CDR3nt: TGTGCCAGCAGTTTGGGACACGGAGAGCTGTTTTTT
d_gene: -; abundance: -; j_gene: TRBJ1-3; v_gene: TRBV9; CDR3aa: CASSVEGAGSVHSGNTIYF; CDR3nt: TGTGCCAGCAGCGTAGAAGGAGCCGGGTCCGTACACTCTGGAAACACCATATATTTT
d_gene: -; abundance: -; j_gene: TRBJ1-2; v_gene: TRBV30; CDR3aa: CAWRGGSGGYTF; CDR3nt: TGTGCCTGGAGAGGGGGAAGCGGAGGCTACACCTTC
d_gene: -; abundance: -; j_gene: TRBJ2-5; v_gene: TRBV5-1; CDR3aa: CASSFRGPSGETQYF; CDR3nt: TGCGCCAGCAGCTTTCGGGGCCCTTCGGGAGAGACCCAGTACTTC
d_gene: TRBD1; abundance: -; j_gene: TRBJ1-5; v_gene: TRBV9; CDR3aa: CASSPGTGGNNQPQHF; CDR3nt: TGTGCCAGCAGCCCTGGGACAGGGGGCAACAATCAGCCCCAGCATTTT
d_gene: -; abundance: -; j_gene: TRBJ2-1; v_gene: TRBV28; CDR3aa: CASSESLAPYNEQFF; CDR3nt: TGTGCCAGCAGTGAAAGTCTAGCGCCATACAATGAGCAGTTCTTC
d_gene: -; abundance: -; j_gene: TRBJ2-6; v_gene: TRBV4-1; CDR3aa: CASSQGERLAGANVLTF; CDR3nt: TGCGCCAGCAGCCAAGGGGAGCGACTGGCTGGGGCCAACGTCCTGACTTTC
d_gene: -; abundance: -; j_gene: TRBJ2-1; v_gene: TRBV5-6; CDR3aa: CASSGVRGIQFF; CDR3nt: TGTGCCAGCAGCGGAGTCCGCGGAATCCAGTTCTTC
d_gene: -; abundance: -; j_gene: TRBJ2-6; v_gene: TRBV23-1; CDR3aa: CASSKNGGFSGANVLTF; CDR3nt: TGCGCCAGCAGTAAAAATGGGGGATTCTCTGGGGCCAACGTCCTGACTTTC
d_gene: -; abundance: -; j_gene: TRBJ1-5; v_gene: TRBV30; CDR3aa: CAWRRGDQPQHF; CDR3nt: TGTGCCTGGAGGAGGGGTGACCAGCCCCAGCATTTT
d_gene: TRBD1; abundance: -; j_gene: TRBJ2-7; v_gene: TRBV6-6; CDR3aa: CASKIKGAGEQYF; CDR3nt: TGTGCCAGCAAGATCAAGGGGGCTGGCGAGCAGTACTTC
d_gene: -; abundance: -; j_gene: TRBJ2-3; v_gene: TRBV10-1; CDR3aa: CASSELGEAGTQYF; CDR3nt: TGCGCCAGCAGTGAGTTGGGGGAGGCTGGTACGCAGTATTTT
d_gene: -; abundance: few; j_gene: TRBJ2-3; v_gene: TRBV28; CDR3aa: CASSFAGAVGDTQYF; CDR3nt: TGTGCCAGCAGTTTCGCTGGGGCCGTTGGGGATACGCAGTATTTT
d_gene: -; abundance: -; j_gene: TRBJ2-7; v_gene: TRBV29-1; CDR3aa: CSVGADRMIGDEQYF; CDR3nt: TGCAGCGTGGGGGCCGACAGAATGATTGGCGACGAGCAGTACTTC
d_gene: -; abundance: -; j_gene: TRBJ2-2; v_gene: TRBV7-6; CDR3aa: CASKLGVGTGELFF; CDR3nt: TGTGCCAGCAAATTGGGTGTAGGCACCGGGGAGCTGTTTTTT
d_gene: -; abundance: -; j_gene: TRBJ2-7; v_gene: TRBV5-1; CDR3aa: CASSPEGQVVRQYF; CDR3nt: TGCGCCAGCAGCCCGGAGGGTCAGGTGGTCCGGCAGTACTTC
d_gene: -; abundance: -; j_gene: TRBJ2-7; v_gene: TRBV7-8; CDR3aa: CASSLVQDYEQYF; CDR3nt: TGTGCCAGCAGCTTAGTTCAGGACTACGAGCAGTACTTC
d_gene: -; abundance: -; j_gene: TRBJ1-4; v_gene: TRBV5-1; CDR3aa: CASSVEGQNEKLFF; CDR3nt: TGCGCCAGCAGCGTTGAAGGACAGAATGAAAAACTGTTTTTT
d_gene: -; abundance: -; j_gene: TRBJ2-1; v_gene: TRBV9; CDR3aa: CASSVEDDYPGEQFF; CDR3nt: TGTGCCAGCAGCGTAGAAGACGACTACCCAGGGGAGCAGTTCTTC